This T cell receptor (beta chain) was identified in a study of Japanese encephalitis immunity and Zika vaccine responses. CFSE-labeled PBMCs were cultured approximately 6 days with peptide pools, each at about 1 ug/mL. Unfixed live CD56-CD19-CD16-CD3+CD4+ CFSE-low cells were sorted as proliferating CD4 T cells. This clonotype is labeled large (0.1 to 1%). MiXCR, run by TCRdb on the 5' RACE reads, gives a single entry per CDR3 protein. This table has around 290 distinct CDR3 sequences, approximately 1.5% appearing once. This CDR3 comprises 13 residues. Per the germline V gene, CDR1 is MNHNS and CDR2 is SASEGT. The V end was cut by 7 bases, the J end by 4 bases, with 11 bases between. Overall study results and limits: Which single peptides drove cross-reactivity remains unknown here. Post-ZPIV, conserved-ZIKV-epitope CD4 repertoires in JEV-pre-vaccinated donors shrank significantly.

This TCR came from an adult woman who received an inactivated Zika virus vaccine. The sample here was antigen-activated CD4+ T cells from blood, cultured, taken during a Zika inactivated vaccine study. The chain combines TRBV6-1 with TRBJ1-5, with D unresolved. The CDR3 protein is CASTPAGNQPQHF. CDR3 DNA: TGTGCCAGCACCCCGGCGGGGAATCAGCCCCAGCATTTT.